The following is a T cell receptor (beta chain) sequence with its context. Its antigen is unknown. V lost 6 bases and J lost 4, with 15 bases in between. The CDR3 sequence is 14 residues long. Germline V CDR1 and CDR2: MDHEN, SYDVKM. These data belong to a study of blood T cells in healthy people across ages. Study results and caveats: No one knew whether donors had CMV, which possibly confounded expanded clonotype changes.

A J-beta primer mix and a sample-barcoded 5' primer were used in a second PCR of about 7 to 12 cycles. MiXCR, run by TCRdb on the 5' RACE reads, gives a single entry per CDR3 protein. This table holds roughly 800,000 distinct CDR3 sequences, roughly 25% found once. Another study also made use of these data, one on T cells of mothers and their children. According to that study: No clone of persistent microchimeric T cells was detected.

The source material was blood. The source is a boy aged 5-17 years in good health. The V and J genes are TRBV28 and TRBJ1-1; D is possibly TRBD1 (6 bases). CDR3 sequence (DNA): TGTGCCAGCAGCCCCGCACAGGGTTTCACTGAAGCTTTCTTT. This gives the protein CASSPAQGFTEAFF. The whole variable domain, filled in from reference TRBV28 and TRBJ1-1, reads DVKVTQSSRYLVKRTGEKVFLECVQDMDHENMFWYRQDPGLGLRLIYFSYDVKMKEKGDIPEGYSVSREKKERFSLILESASTNQTSMYLCASSPAQGFTEAFFGQGTRLTVV.